The clone carrying this TCR beta chain appeared a single time. Its specificity is not known. The sample belongs to a study of shared clonotypes between healthy human individuals. Overall study: Used for every donor were three CD4 naive, three CD4 memory, two CD8 naive and one CD8 memory plate.

Germline V gene lookup returns CDR1 SNHLY and CDR2 FYNNEI. CDR3 length: 15 amino acids. V gave up 7 bases and J gave up 10 bases; unmatched junction bases: 15. Naive CD8 isolation took CD45RO-negative cells positively selected for CCR7 and excluded terminally differentiated effector memory CD45RA+ cells. Notes on the study in general: Sharing of clonotypes among donors was expected to vary with sequencing depth. Estimated richness was generally greater in naive than memory subsets.

Each PCR replicate from the sorted subsets contained 150 to 250 ng DNA, which is tens of thousands of T cell genomes. The repertoire was sequenced with immunoSEQ multiplex PCR; TCRdb's copy has only in-frame clones and lacks some. The table lists about 2.1 million clones, 90% to 95% of them singletons. The TCR sequence derives from a man aged 18 to 29 in good health. Some clones in this sample may be carry-over from other donors' samples. This rearrangement joins TRBV2 to TRBJ2-1; 8 nucleotides align to TRBD2. The specimen was naive CD8+ T cells from PBMCs. The CDR3 spells CASKNEVAGGREQFF. CDR3 DNA sequence: TGTGCCAGCAAGAACGAAGTGGCGGGGGGCCGGGAGCAGTTCTTC.